The TCR beta chain described here comes from a study of response to subunit inactivated influenza vaccine. General observations from the study: Authors suggested each seasonal influenza vaccination recruits few new T cells.

Concerning this clonotype itself: Its matching antigen is unknown.

TCRdb processed the RT-PCR reads anew with MiXCR; each CDR3 protein has one entry. The sample records 500,000 or so distinct CDR3 sequences, about 15% being singletons. The CDR3 loop spans 12 amino acids. Trimming shortened V by 0 bases and J by 2 bases, and 4 bases separated the two germline ends. Germline V gene sequence: CDR1 DFQATT, CDR2 SNEGSKA (reference sequence). This rearrangement joins TRBV20-1 to TRBJ2-5; D gene ambiguous. The source was CD4+ T cells sorted from PBMCs, collected roughly 24 months after vaccination. The TCR originated in a man aged 45 to 70 who received an inactivated influenza vaccine. DNA for the CDR3: TGCAGTGCTAGAGATTTTCAAGAGACCCAGTACTTC. This sequence encodes CSARDFQETQYF.